The 14 T cell receptor beta chains in this list originate from one sample, sequenced in a study of regulatory T cells in long-lasting Graves disease. Sequencing libraries for TCR beta were prepared with iRepertoire HTBI primers and Arm-PCR of CDR3 regions. TCRdb recomputed calls from the multiplex PCR reads with MiXCR, one row per CDR3 protein. The sample includes about 540,000 distinct CDR3 sequences, about 14% of them seen just once. Time point reported: newly diagnosed GD, antithyroid drugs for less than 3 months. Isolated PBMC RNA provided the starting material for the TCR library. This sample also belongs to another study, concerning T cells in Graves' hyperthyroidism and ophthalmopathy.

The starting material was peripheral blood mononuclear cells (PBMCs), obtained at new diagnosis, from a patient treated with antithyroid drugs. These receptors came from a man younger than 45 with Graves disease.

With respect to this clonotype: Its ends do not fully match the called genes, so a read error is possible. The chain couples TRBV7-2 to TRBJ2-5, with D perhaps given as TRBD1 or TRBD2 (5 bases each). The CDR3 runs to 15 residues. Germline CDR1 and CDR2: SGHTA and FQGNSA. The CDR3 loop is CASSVDLGVSETPYF. Here the CDR3 DNA reads TGTGCCAGCAGCGTAGACTTGGGGGTATCGGAGACCCCGTACTTC.

This clonotype has a count of ten or more. The CDR3 sequence: CASSLRHFSYEQYF. CDR3 sequence (DNA): TGTGCCAGCTCCCTTCGACATTTCTCCTACGAGCAGTACTTC. The chain links TRBV11-2 to TRBJ2-7; unclear D gene. This CDR3 has 14 amino acids. Germline V gives CDR1 SGHAT, CDR2 FQNNGV. V shed 8 bases and J shed 0 bases, with 14 bases lying between them.

V is TRBV25-1 and J is TRBJ2-1; D might be TRBD1 or TRBD2, each matching 5 bases. This CDR3 has 13 residues. Germline V gene lookup returns CDR1 MGHDK and CDR2 SYGVNS. V was trimmed by 3 bases and J by 5 bases, leaving 8 bases between them. The CDR3 coding sequence is TGTGCCAGCAGTGAGGGGGACGACAATGAGCAGTTCTTC. Encoded protein: CASSEGDDNEQFF.

The DNA of the CDR3 is TGTGCCAGCAGAGAGTTTGGGGAAAGACTAGCAGAGGACGAGCAGTACTTC. It translates to CASREFGERLAEDEQYF. This chain links TRBV28 with TRBJ2-7; 7 bases are a match to TRBD2. V trimming: 6 bases; J trimming: 5 bases; junction bases outside the gene matches: 19. The CDR3 runs to 17 residues. From germline, CDR1 is MDHEN and CDR2 SYDVKM.

This clonotype was counted many times. The chain has TRBV12-3 or TRBV12-4 and TRBJ2-3; D ambiguous. The CDR3 is made up of 19 amino acids. Trimming left V 5 bases short and J 4 bases short, with 28 bases between. CDR3 residues: CASSPLFRSVSLYPDTQYF. CDR3 DNA: TGTGCCAGCAGTCCACTATTCCGATCGGTTAGCCTCTATCCAGATACGCAGTATTTT.

This sequence joins TRBV6-4 and TRBJ2-7, with 12 positions matching TRBD2. The length of the CDR3 is 17 residues. The V segment lost 1 base and the J segment 3 bases; nucleotides outside the gene matches: 7. The germline gives CDR1 MRHNA, CDR2 SNTAGT. The CDR3 sequence: CASSDWRLAGEDYEQYF. The CDR3 nucleotides read TGTGCCAGCAGTGACTGGAGACTAGCGGGAGAAGACTACGAGCAGTACTTC.

The CDR3 DNA sequence: TGTGCCACCAGCTCTCCGACAGGGCGCCAAGAGACCCAGTACTTC. Residues: CATSSPTGRQETQYF. The chain couples TRBV24-1 to TRBJ2-5; 7 bases map to TRBD1. J was trimmed by 1 base and V by 7 bases; bases with no gene match: 8. The germline gives CDR1 KGHDR, CDR2 SFDVKD. The CDR3 has 15 residues.

The V and J genes are TRBV10-3 and TRBJ1-2; D gene unclear. The germline V and J ends were trimmed by 3 bases and 6 bases, with 11 bases remaining between them. The V gene's germline CDR1 is ENHRY and CDR2 SYGVKD. The CDR3 length is 13 residues. The chain's CDR3 is CAISDRPLDGYTF. As DNA, the CDR3 is TGTGCCATCAGTGACCGGCCTCTTGATGGCTACACCTTC.

This clonotype was recorded at least ten times. Here the CDR3 reads CALGPFSYEQYF. The CDR3 bases are TGTGCCTTGGGACCGTTCTCCTACGAGCAGTACTTC. The chain carries TRBV30 and TRBJ2-7, with D tentatively TRBD1 or TRBD2 (5 bases each). V dropped 7 bases and J dropped 0 bases, with 10 bases sitting between them. The CDR3 loop spans 12 amino acids. The germline V gene encodes CDR1 GTSNPN and CDR2 SVGIG (reference sequence).

The V and J genes are TRBV9 and TRBJ1-6; a weak D match, TRBD1 (6 bases). The CDR3 is 16 residues long. V was pared by 4 bases and J by 7 bases, with 18 bases between. Germline V lookup: CDR1 SGDLS, CDR2 YYNGEE. The CDR3 region has the DNA TGTGCCAGCAGCTTAGAGGTAACAGGGACGAATTCACCCCTCCACTTT. The encoded protein is CASSLEVTGTNSPLHF. The full variable domain, with the rest looked up from reference TRBV9 and TRBJ1-6, is DSGVTQTPKHLITATGQRVTLRCSPRSGDLSVYWYQQSLDQGLQFLIQYYNGEERAKGNILERFSAQQFPDLHSELNLSSLELGDSALYFCASSLEVTGTNSPLHFGNGTRLTVT.

This chain joins TRBV25-1 and TRBJ2-1, with D unclear. The germline V gene encodes CDR1 MGHDK and CDR2 SYGVNS. The CDR3 totals 15 residues. V was clipped by 7 bases and J by 6 bases, with 19 bases between them. The chain's CDR3 is CASKTDFLWGNEQFF. The CDR3 region has the DNA TGTGCCAGCAAGACCGACTTCTTGTGGGGCAATGAGCAGTTCTTC. The full variable domain, completed using reference TRBV25-1 and TRBJ2-1, is EADIYQTPRYLVIGTGKKITLECSQTMGHDKMYWYQQDPGMELHLIHYSYGVNSTEKGDLSSESTVSRIRTEHFPLTLESARPSHTSQYLCASKTDFLWGNEQFFGPGTRLTVL.

With respect to this clonotype: The junction differs from germline at one of its ends, possibly a read error. The chain combines TRBV7-9 with TRBJ2-5; maybe TRBD2 (6 bases). Germline V lookup: CDR1 SEHNR, CDR2 FQNEAQ (reference sequence). This CDR3 is built from 14 residues. Here the CDR3 reads CASSLFWGEETQCF. DNA of the CDR3: TGTGCCAGCAGCTTATTTTGGGGGGAGGAGACCCAGTGCTTC.

This clonotype was detected a few times. This likely traces to a read error, being one base from a far larger clone. This chain uses TRBV6-5 with TRBJ2-3; the D is unclear. The J call may be mistaken, given a closer DNA end match to TRBJ2-7. This CDR3 contains 13 residues. Germline-derived CDR1 and CDR2 are MNHEY and SVGAGI. The CDR3 sequence: CTSSYGVGYEQYF. The CDR3 DNA reads as TGTACCAGCAGTTATGGGGTAGGCTACGAGCAGTACTTC.

This clonotype was detected ten times or more. V usage is TRBV25-1 and J usage is TRBJ2-7, with D possibly TRBD1 on 5 matching bases. The germline V and J ends were trimmed by 3 bases and 0 bases, with 21 bases remaining between them. Germline CDR1 and CDR2: MGHDK and SYGVNS. The CDR3 loop spans 18 amino acids. CDR3: CASSDPRQSTRSSYEQYF. CDR3 nucleotide sequence: TGTGCCAGCAGTGACCCTCGACAGTCGACGAGGAGCTCCTACGAGCAGTACTTC.